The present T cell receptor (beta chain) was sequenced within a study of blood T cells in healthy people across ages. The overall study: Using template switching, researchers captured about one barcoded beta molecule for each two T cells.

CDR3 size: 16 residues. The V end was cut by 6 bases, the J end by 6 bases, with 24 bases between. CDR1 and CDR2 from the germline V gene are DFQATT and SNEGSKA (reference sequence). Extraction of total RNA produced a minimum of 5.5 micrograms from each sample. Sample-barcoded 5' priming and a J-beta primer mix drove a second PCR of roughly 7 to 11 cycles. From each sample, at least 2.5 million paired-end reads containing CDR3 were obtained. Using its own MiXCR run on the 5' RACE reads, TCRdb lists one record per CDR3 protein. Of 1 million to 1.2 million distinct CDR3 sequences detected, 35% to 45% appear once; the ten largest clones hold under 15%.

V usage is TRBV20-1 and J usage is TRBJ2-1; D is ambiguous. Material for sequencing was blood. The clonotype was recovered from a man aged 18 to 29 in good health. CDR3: CSAGQVGGSKSNEQFF. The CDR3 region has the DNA TGCAGTGCCGGTCAGGTTGGCGGTAGCAAAAGCAATGAGCAGTTCTTC.